This entry lists 30 T cell receptor beta chains sequenced from one sample in a study of control samples from healthy donors and cancer patients (dated by TCRdb to the early 2020s). To prepare the library, the immunoSEQ multiplex PCR assay was applied. What TCRdb holds here is the immuneACCESS table cut down to in-frame rearrangements. Part of the clones is not present; checked against another copy, under half of the missing clones reflect an unresolved V gene, and the others are unexplained. The sample table records 80,000 to 100,000 clones; about 86% of these occur just once. The leading ten clones occupy roughly 13% of the sample. The sample was blood. Every receptor here comes from a man younger than 45 in good health.

The genes are TRBV11-3 and TRBJ1-1; possibly TRBD1 for D (6 bases). The V end lost 5 bases, the J end lost 9 bases, and 16 bases lay between the germline ends. Germline V gene data show CDR1 as SGHNT and CDR2 as YENEEA. The length of the CDR3 is 13 residues. For the CDR3, the DNA is TGTGCCAGCAGCCACAGCGGGGGGCATCAAGCTTTCTTT. It is translated as CASSHSGGHQAFF.

The CDR3: CASSLLPGEGNYEQYF. The DNA of the CDR3 is TGTGCCAGCAGCTTACTACCGGGGGAGGGAAACTACGAGCAGTACTTC. The rearrangement uses TRBV7-9 and TRBJ2-7, with 7 nucleotides matching TRBD2. J gave up 3 bases and V 2 bases, and 10 bases lay outside the gene matches. The CDR3 loop spans 16 amino acids. CDR1 and CDR2 from the germline V gene are SEHNR and FQNEAQ (reference sequence).

This clone came up once. The genes are TRBV19 and TRBJ2-4; D unclear. V was shortened by 5 bases and J by 2 bases, with 7 bases between the two germline ends. Germline V gene data show CDR1 as LNHDA and CDR2 as SQIVND (reference sequence). This CDR3 spans 13 amino acids. CDR3: CASSLETKNIQYF. The CDR3 nucleotides read TGTGCCAGTAGTTTGGAAACCAAAAACATTCAGTACTTC.

The chain joins TRBV7-2 to TRBJ2-7; D remains unclear. The V end lost 2 bases, the J end lost 2 bases, and 13 bases lay between the germline ends. This CDR3 is built from 15 residues. In germline, CDR1 is SGHTA, CDR2 FQGNSA. This CDR3 reads CASSLSWQETYEQYF. The CDR3, as DNA: TGTGCCAGCAGCTTATCGTGGCAGGAAACCTACGAGCAGTACTTC. The whole variable domain, filled in from reference TRBV7-2 and TRBJ2-7, reads GAGVSQSPSNKVTEKGKDVELRCDPISGHTALYWYRQSLGQGLEFLIYFQGNSAPDKSGLPSDRFSAERTGGSVSTLTIQRTQQEDSAVYLCASSLSWQETYEQYFGPGTRLTVT.

J is TRBJ2-1 and V is TRBV10-2; TRBD2 agrees at 8 bases. The CDR3 has 17 amino acids. The germline CDR1 and CDR2 sequences are WSHSY and SAAADI. The trim removed 0 bases at V and 9 bases at J, leaving 13 bases unmatched. The CDR3 sequence is CASSESPGTRAVIEQFF. The CDR3 DNA follows: TGCGCCAGCAGTGAGTCACCAGGGACTAGGGCTGTGATTGAGCAGTTCTTC.

This clone was recorded once. The chain couples TRBV7-6 to TRBJ2-6, with a tentative D call TRBD1 (5 bases). Germline CDR1 reads SGHVS; CDR2 reads FNYEAQ. This CDR3 has 16 amino acids. Trimming pared 1 base from V and 3 bases from J, leaving 10 bases between. The chain's CDR3 is CASSLVQGFGANVLTF. The CDR3 coding sequence is TGTGCCAGCAGCTTAGTTCAGGGATTTGGGGCCAACGTCCTGACTTTC.

V is TRBV5-1 and J is TRBJ2-5, with 7 bases fitting TRBD1. CDR3 length: 16 residues. J was trimmed by 4 bases and V by 3 bases; bases with no gene match: 12. Germline CDR1 and CDR2: SGHRS and YFSETQ. Here the CDR3 reads CASSSTGQPAGETQYF. In DNA, the CDR3 is TGCGCCAGCAGCTCGACGGGACAGCCAGCCGGAGAGACCCAGTACTTC. Full variable domain (outside the CDR3, taken from reference TRBV5-1 and TRBJ2-5): KAGVTQTPRYLIKTRGQQVTLSCSPISGHRSVSWYQQTPGQGLQFLFEYFSETQRNKGNFPGRFSGRQFSNSRSEMNVSTLELGDSALYLCASSSTGQPAGETQYFGPGTRLLVL.

This chain links TRBV5-6 with TRBJ1-2; D is uncertain. The germline gives CDR1 SGHDT, CDR2 YYEEEE. This CDR3 has 13 residues. The germline V and J ends were trimmed by 6 bases and 4 bases, with 13 bases remaining between them. CDR3 coding DNA: TGTGCCAGCACCCTCCTCCCACTCTATGGCTACACCTTC. This translates into CASTLLPLYGYTF.

The chain carries TRBV19 and TRBJ2-3, with no clear D. From germline, CDR1 is LNHDA and CDR2 SQIVND (reference sequence). V gave up 5 bases and J gave up 2 bases, with 8 bases separating them. The CDR3 covers 13 residues. CDR3 in amino acids: CASSLAYTDTQYF. In DNA form, the CDR3 reads TGTGCCAGTAGTCTGGCCTACACAGATACGCAGTATTTT.

This rearrangement joins TRBV5-8 to TRBJ2-2, with 9 nucleotides matching TRBD2. V shed 3 bases and J 2 bases; nucleotides not matched to a gene: 2. CDR1 SGHTS and CDR2 YDEGEE come from the germline V gene. The CDR3 consists of 15 residues. In nucleotides, the CDR3 is TGTGCCAGCAGCTCCGGGACTAGCAACACCGGGGAGCTGTTTTTT. This sequence encodes CASSSGTSNTGELFF.

V usage is TRBV4-1 and J usage is TRBJ2-7, with a weak D call TRBD2 (5 bases). The germline V gene encodes CDR1 MGHRA and CDR2 YSYEKL. This CDR3 is built from 15 residues. V was cut by 2 bases and J by 6 bases, with 17 bases left in between. The CDR3 nucleotides read TGCGCCAGCAGCCAACGCTCGGGCCTCGAGGGCGAGCAGTACTTC. It encodes CASSQRSGLEGEQYF.

V is TRBV7-2 and J is TRBJ2-3, with 7 bases identical to TRBD2. The V gene end was trimmed by 5 bases and the J gene end by 6 bases; junction bases not matched to a gene: 17. Germline lookup yields CDR1 SGHTA and CDR2 FQGNSA. This CDR3 is 17 amino acids long. CDR3 nucleotide sequence: TGTGCCAGCAGCCCCCATAGCGGGCCGCCAAGGTTGGATACGCAGTATTTT. Translating it yields CASSPHSGPPRLDTQYF.

This clone was found once. This chain connects TRBV5-1 to TRBJ2-3; TRBD2 agrees at 10 bases. The germline gives CDR1 SGHRS, CDR2 YFSETQ. The CDR3 runs 18 residues. J gave up 1 base and V 0 bases, and 8 bases lay outside the gene matches. This CDR3 reads CASSLVSSGRSRTDTQYF. CDR3 sequence (DNA): TGCGCCAGCAGCTTGGTATCTAGCGGGAGATCCCGCACAGATACGCAGTATTTT.

The chain employs TRBV9 and TRBJ1-1, with 11 bases lining up with TRBD1. The CDR3 spans 16 residues. Germline V gives CDR1 SGDLS, CDR2 YYNGEE. The ends lost 0 bases at V and 4 bases at J; junction bases unmatched: 5. For the CDR3, the DNA is TGTGCCAGCAGCGTAGTTTCTGGGACAGGGGGCACTGAAGCTTTCTTT. Protein sequence: CASSVVSGTGGTEAFF.

The chain is built from TRBV19 and TRBJ2-1; TRBD2 agrees at 8 bases. With 4 bases clipped from V and 0 bases from J, the junction kept 2 bases outside the gene matches. The CDR3 is made up of 15 amino acids. Germline V gene sequence: CDR1 LNHDA, CDR2 SQIVND (reference sequence). The CDR3 coding sequence is TGTGCCAGTAGTAGCAGCGGGAGCTCCTACAATGAGCAGTTCTTC. Its protein product is CASSSSGSSYNEQFF.

The rearrangement links TRBV24-1 to TRBJ2-3; 7 bases are a match to TRBD1. V lost 4 bases and J lost 2; bases outside the gene matches: 8. From germline, CDR1 is KGHDR and CDR2 SFDVKD. The CDR3 has 16 residues. CDR3 loop: CATSDRTGTNTDTQYF. CDR3 in DNA: TGTGCCACCAGTGACCGGACAGGCACTAACACAGATACGCAGTATTTT.

This rearrangement joins TRBV7-9 to TRBJ1-4; tentative D call: TRBD1 (6 bases). V gave up 2 bases and J gave up 7 bases, with 14 bases separating them. CDR3 length equals 15 residues. The germline CDR1 and CDR2 sequences are SEHNR and FQNEAQ (reference sequence). The CDR3 loop is CASSLNRGLVEKLFF. CDR3 nucleotides: TGTGCCAGCAGCTTAAATCGGGGGCTGGTTGAAAAACTGTTTTTT.

The chain is built from TRBV14 and TRBJ1-2; tentative D call: TRBD1 (5 bases). Trimming left V 0 bases short and J 7 bases short, with 15 bases between. The CDR3 loop spans 15 amino acids. CDR1 is SGHDN, CDR2 FVKESK, per germline. The CDR3 region has the DNA TGTGCCAGCAGCCAAGAATACAGTCCGGGGGGTGGCTACACCTTC. Its protein product is CASSQEYSPGGGYTF.

This clone came up a few times. This rearrangement joins TRBV27 to TRBJ2-5; tentatively, D is TRBD2 (6 bases). The CDR3 totals 13 residues. V was trimmed by 5 bases and J by 7 bases, leaving 14 bases between them. The germline V gene encodes CDR1 MNHEY and CDR2 SMNVEV (reference sequence). The CDR3 reads CASSLREVGTQYF. CDR3 bases: TGTGCCAGCAGTCTCAGGGAGGTGGGGACCCAGTACTTC.

The chain has TRBV11-3 and TRBJ2-1; tentatively, D is TRBD1 (6 bases). CDR1 and CDR2 from the germline V gene are SGHNT and YENEEA. Trimming stripped 5 bases from V and 4 bases from J, with 15 bases between. The CDR3 is 15 amino acids. The CDR3 bases are TGTGCCAGCAGCAGAGGGGGATCCCTTTACAATGAGCAGTTCTTC. Amino acid sequence: CASSRGGSLYNEQFF.

The V and J genes are TRBV12-3 or TRBV12-4 and TRBJ2-5; maybe TRBD2 (6 bases). V lost 3 bases and J lost 2, with 7 bases in between. The CDR3 loop spans 13 amino acids. The CDR3 region is CASSFSGQETQYF. The CDR3 coding sequence is TGTGCCAGCAGTTTTAGCGGTCAAGAGACCCAGTACTTC.

This chain joins TRBV11-2 and TRBJ1-6; perhaps TRBD1 as D (5 bases). CDR3 length: 14 amino acids. Trimming stripped 5 bases from V and 13 bases from J, with 18 bases between. Germline V gives CDR1 SGHAT, CDR2 FQNNGV. CDR3: CASSQPGGGSPLHF. As DNA, the CDR3 is TGTGCCAGCAGCCAACCCGGTGGGGGGAGCCCCCTCCACTTT.

V gene TRBV2 combines with J gene TRBJ2-1, with 14 bases identical to TRBD2. Germline lookup yields CDR1 SNHLY and CDR2 FYNNEI. The V and J ends lost 10 bases and 8 bases, in that order; junction bases with no gene match: 7. This CDR3 has 14 residues. The CDR3 DNA is TGTGCCACCCGACTAGCGGGAGGGCCGGATGAGCAGTTCTTC. This encodes CATRLAGGPDEQFF.

V gene TRBV5-1 combines with J gene TRBJ2-5; 9 bases fit TRBD2. The CDR3 extends over 16 amino acids. V was clipped by 3 bases and J by 5 bases; unmatched bases: 11. CDR1 SGHRS and CDR2 YFSETQ come from the germline V gene. The CDR3 region is CASSYSRASGGETQYF. CDR3 nucleotide sequence: TGCGCCAGCAGCTACTCCCGGGCAAGCGGGGGGGAGACCCAGTACTTC.

The sample holds one count of this clone. The chain employs TRBV6-6 and TRBJ2-3; TRBD1 matches at 9 bases. Germline V lookup: CDR1 MNHNY, CDR2 SVGAGI (reference sequence). The CDR3 is 13 residues long. Trimming at V came to 5 bases and at J to 8 bases, leaving 5 bases not matched to a gene. In DNA, the CDR3 is TGTGCCAGCAGTCCCCCGGGACAGGGTACGCAGTATTTT. Translation: CASSPPGQGTQYF.

This chain connects TRBV30 to TRBJ2-2; 7 bases are a match to TRBD2. Looked up from germline, CDR1 is GTSNPN and CDR2 is SVGIG (reference sequence). V was clipped by 1 base and J by 2 bases; unmatched bases: 10. This CDR3 is 17 amino acids long. DNA of the CDR3: TGTGCCTGGAGTGGGTTGACGAGCGGGGTAAACACCGGGGAGCTGTTTTTT. Its translation: CAWSGLTSGVNTGELFF.

The genes are TRBV2 and TRBJ1-5; the match to TRBD1 covers 8 bases. This CDR3 region has 15 residues. Per the germline V gene, CDR1 is SNHLY and CDR2 is FYNNEI. The V and J ends lost 3 bases and 5 bases, in that order; junction bases with no gene match: 6. The CDR3: CASSDSRTGYQPQHF. The CDR3 coding sequence is TGTGCCAGCAGTGATTCCCGGACAGGGTATCAGCCCCAGCATTTT.

This chain uses TRBV5-1 with TRBJ2-7, with TRBD2 identical over 9 bases. The CDR3 spans 17 residues. The germline V gene encodes CDR1 SGHRS and CDR2 YFSETQ. Unmatched junction bases numbered 14, after V lost 6 bases and J lost 1 base. The CDR3 region has the DNA TGCGCCAGCAAAGTGGTTGGCGGGAGGGACGAATCCTACGAGCAGTACTTC. Amino acids: CASKVVGGRDESYEQYF.

This sequence joins TRBV7-3 and TRBJ2-5, with TRBD1 as a possible D gene (7 bases). The V end was cut by 2 bases, the J end by 5 bases, with 15 bases between. CDR1 and CDR2 from the germline V gene are SGHTA and FQGTGA. The CDR3 runs 15 residues. CDR3 sequence: CASSLPGRGAETQYF. The CDR3 DNA reads as TGTGCCAGCAGCTTACCCGGCAGGGGGGCGGAGACCCAGTACTTC.

This clone was counted only a few times. This sequence joins TRBV14 and TRBJ1-6, with 7 bases identical to TRBD1. Germline V lookup: CDR1 SGHDN, CDR2 FVKESK. This CDR3 has 15 amino acids. Germline trimming cut 4 bases from V and 8 bases from J; bases unmatched to any gene: 8. CDR3 sequence: CASSPNRGPDSPLHF. CDR3 bases: TGTGCCAGCAGCCCGAACAGGGGTCCCGATTCACCCCTCCACTTT.